A single sample is the source of the 24 T cell receptor beta chains below, sequenced in a study of blood T cell repertoires in COVID-19. The repertoire was sequenced with immunoSEQ multiplex PCR; TCRdb's copy has only in-frame clones and lacks some. The table lists 150,000 to 200,000 clones, around 83% of them singletons. The sequenced sample consisted of peripheral blood. The receptors originated from a man aged 35 to 55 with acute or convalescent COVID-19.

The chain combines TRBV7-9 with TRBJ2-1; D ambiguous. Germline V gene data show CDR1 as SEHNR and CDR2 as FQNEAQ (reference sequence). The CDR3 has 12 residues. V was cut by 10 bases and J by 2 bases, with 9 bases left in between. CDR3 in amino acids: CANSQTYNEQFF. The CDR3 DNA reads TGTGCCAACTCACAGACCTACAATGAGCAGTTCTTC.

Concerning this clone itself: One end of the junction fails to match germline, which may point to a read error. The chain employs TRBV4-2 and TRBJ2-1; a possible D gene is TRBD2 (6 bases). The germline V gene encodes CDR1 LGHNA and CDR2 YNFKEQ. This CDR3 contains 12 residues. The CDR3 here is CASSQGLGLWVF. CDR3 bases: TGTGCCAGCAGCCAGGGACTGGGATTATGGGTCTTC.

The CDR3 reads CASSEGTGWDEQFF. The CDR3, as DNA: TGTGCCAGCAGTGAAGGGACAGGGTGGGATGAGCAGTTCTTC. V and J are TRBV2 and TRBJ2-1; 8 nucleotides line up with TRBD1. Trimming removed 1 base from V and 8 bases from J; junction bases left unmatched: 4. CDR3 length: 14 residues. CDR1 and CDR2 (germline): SNHLY, FYNNEI.

The chain employs TRBV19 and TRBJ1-4, with D tentatively TRBD1 (5 bases). The length of the CDR3 is 17 residues. The germline V and J ends were trimmed by 7 bases and 0 bases, with 18 bases remaining between them. Looked up from germline, CDR1 is LNHDA and CDR2 is SQIVND (reference sequence). The CDR3 loop reads CASTNRGGAATNEKLFF. CDR3 coding DNA: TGTGCCAGTACCAATAGGGGAGGAGCCGCAACTAATGAAAAACTGTTTTTT.

The chain joins TRBV18 to TRBJ1-2; a weak D match, TRBD1 (5 bases). Germline-derived CDR1 and CDR2 are KGHSH and LQKENI. Trimming took off 0 bases at V and 3 bases at J, with 8 bases between the two ends. CDR3 length: 14 residues. The CDR3 bases are TGTGCCAGCTCACCACCCTCACAGGACTATGGCTACACCTTC. Protein sequence: CASSPPSQDYGYTF.

This chain uses TRBV2 with TRBJ2-7, with TRBD1 as a possible D gene (6 bases). CDR3 length equals 13 residues. The ends were cut back, 4 bases at V and 1 base at J, with 8 bases in the middle. Germline lookup yields CDR1 SNHLY and CDR2 FYNNEI. CDR3 residues: CASSGGQSYEQYF. In DNA form, the CDR3 reads TGTGCCAGCAGTGGGGGGCAATCCTACGAGCAGTACTTC. Complete variable domain (other parts from reference TRBV2 and TRBJ2-7): EPEVTQTPSHQVTQMGQEVILRCVPISNHLYFYWYRQILGQKVEFLVSFYNNEISEKSEIFDDQFSVERPDGSNFTLKIRSTKLEDSAMYFCASSGGQSYEQYFGPGTRLTVT.

The chain is built from TRBV10-3 and TRBJ2-7, with TRBD2 matching over 11 bases. The CDR3 has 16 residues. Germline-derived CDR1 and CDR2 are ENHRY and SYGVKD. Trimming took 6 bases from V and 4 from J; bases not matched to a gene: 11. The CDR3 reads CAISPTLAGGDYEQYF. Written as DNA, the CDR3 is TGTGCCATCAGCCCTACTCTAGCGGGGGGCGATTACGAGCAGTACTTC.

This chain joins TRBV7-9 and TRBJ1-1; no firm D call. Germline V CDR1 and CDR2: SEHNR, FQNEAQ (reference sequence). V lost 1 base and J lost 0, with 6 bases in between. This CDR3 contains 14 residues. The CDR3: CASSLGAVNTEAFF. CDR3 DNA sequence: TGTGCCAGCAGCTTAGGCGCGGTGAACACTGAAGCTTTCTTT. The full variable domain, completed using reference TRBV7-9 and TRBJ1-1, is DTGVSQNPRHKITKRGQNVTFRCDPISEHNRLYWYRQTLGQGPEFLTYFQNEAQLEKSRLLSDRFSAERPKGSFSTLEIQRTEQGDSAMYLCASSLGAVNTEAFFGQGTRLTVV.

This chain uses TRBV16 with TRBJ1-4, with 10 bases aligning to TRBD1. Germline values: CDR1 KGHSY, CDR2 FQNENV. The J segment lost 2 bases and the V segment lost 2 bases, leaving 5 bases of the junction unmatched. CDR3 size: 17 residues. CDR3: CASSQTGTGATNEKLFF. The CDR3, as DNA: TGTGCCAGCAGCCAAACCGGGACAGGGGCGACTAATGAAAAACTGTTTTTT. Together with reference TRBV16 and TRBJ1-4, the CDR3 gives the full variable domain: GEEVAQTPKHLVRGEGQKAKLYCAPIKGHSYVFWYQQVLKNEFKFLISFQNENVFDETGMPKERFSAKCLPNSPCSLEIQATKLEDSAVYFCASSQTGTGATNEKLFFGSGTQLSVL.

V usage is TRBV6-1 and J usage is TRBJ2-4, with 7 bases lining up with TRBD1. This CDR3 is built from 16 residues. V trimming: 0 bases; J trimming: 5 bases; junction bases outside the gene matches: 7. Looked up from germline, CDR1 is MNHNS and CDR2 is SASEGT. CDR3 in amino acids: CASSEAPGTAQNIQYF. The DNA of the CDR3 is TGTGCCAGCAGTGAAGCTCCCGGGACAGCACAAAACATTCAGTACTTC.

The V gene is TRBV4-1, the J gene TRBJ1-5; D not resolved. The CDR3 sequence is 17 residues long. V dropped 3 bases and J dropped 0 bases, with 15 bases sitting between them. The germline V gene encodes CDR1 MGHRA and CDR2 YSYEKL. The CDR3 DNA follows: TGCGCCAGCAGCCATGGCGACGGCCGGGATAGCAATCAGCCCCAGCATTTT. Its translation: CASSHGDGRDSNQPQHF.

In DNA, the CDR3 is TGTGCCAGCAGCTTCACCACCGTCGGTGAGCAGTTCTTC. Its translation: CASSFTTVGEQFF. The chain employs TRBV7-3 and TRBJ2-1; D gene unclear. Per germline, CDR1 SGHTA and CDR2 FQGTGA. V lost 3 bases and J lost 9, with 12 bases in between. The CDR3 consists of 13 residues.

CDR3 DNA sequence: TGTGCCAGCAGCTTAGACTTCTACCGCGGGGGCTACACCTTC. This encodes CASSLDFYRGGYTF. The V call is TRBV7-9, the J call TRBJ1-2; D is unclear. CDR1 and CDR2 (germline): SEHNR, FQNEAQ (reference sequence). Trimming pared 1 base from V and 8 bases from J, leaving 14 bases between. CDR3 size: 14 residues.

The genes are TRBV6-5 and TRBJ1-2; D not certain. Germline values: CDR1 MNHEY, CDR2 SVGAGI. The CDR3 extends over 12 amino acids. V was cut by 6 bases and J by 7 bases, with 12 bases left in between. In nucleotides, the CDR3 is TGTGCCAGCAGAACGGGATTTGGTGGCTACACCTTC. This sequence encodes CASRTGFGGYTF.

The genes are TRBV19 and TRBJ1-6; D ambiguous. Trimming shortened V by 7 bases and J by 9 bases, and 13 bases separated the two germline ends. The CDR3 is 13 residues long. Germline V gives CDR1 LNHDA, CDR2 SQIVND (reference sequence). The CDR3: CASNDYGRSPLHF. The CDR3 DNA reads TGTGCCAGTAACGACTACGGTCGTTCACCCCTCCACTTT.

The chain employs TRBV19 and TRBJ1-6, with 7 bases aligning to TRBD1. The CDR3 contains 14 residues. The germline gives CDR1 LNHDA, CDR2 SQIVND (reference sequence). V lost 6 bases and J lost 10; bases outside the gene matches: 9. The DNA for the CDR3 is TGTGCCAGTAGACCGGGACAGCATGAGTCACCCCTCCACTTT. Translating gives CASRPGQHESPLHF.

The rearrangement links TRBV15 to TRBJ2-1; 7 bases match TRBD1. The CDR3 extends over 17 amino acids. Per germline, CDR1 LNHNV and CDR2 YYDKDF (reference sequence). V lost 0 bases, J lost 9 bases, and 14 bases stayed unmatched. The CDR3 region has the DNA TGTGCCACCAGCAGAGAAGGGGGCCACGAGAGAAAAAGTGAGCAGTTCTTC. It is translated as CATSREGGHERKSEQFF. The whole variable domain, filled in from reference TRBV15 and TRBJ2-1, reads DAMVIQNPRYQVTQFGKPVTLSCSQTLNHNVMYWYQQKSSQAPKLLFHYYDKDFNNEADTPDNFQSRRPNTSFCFLDIRSPGLGDTAMYLCATSREGGHERKSEQFFGPGTRLTVL.

V gene TRBV27 combines with J gene TRBJ1-6, with a possible D match to TRBD1 (6 bases). The germline V gene has CDR1 MNHEY and CDR2 SMNVEV (reference sequence). This CDR3 is built from 16 residues. Trimming left V 0 bases short and J 5 bases short, with 11 bases between. The CDR3 coding sequence is TGTGCCAGCAGTTTATCGGGTACAGGGAATAATTCACCCCTCCACTTT. It codes for CASSLSGTGNNSPLHF.

This clone was seen once. The sample contains more than one DNA sequence encoding this CDR3. The V call is TRBV20-1, the J call TRBJ1-1; D not certain. Trimming cost V 6 bases and J 1 base, with 6 bases left between them. Germline V gene data show CDR1 as DFQATT and CDR2 as SNEGSKA (reference sequence). CDR3 size: 11 residues. The CDR3 sequence: CSAGRNTEAFF. CDR3 coding DNA: TGCAGTGCCGGGAGGAACACTGAAGCTTTCTTT.

The V and J genes are TRBV7-3 and TRBJ2-5; tentatively, D is TRBD2 (7 bases). The CDR3 runs 14 residues. V was shortened by 4 bases and J by 7 bases, with 16 bases between the two germline ends. CDR1 is SGHTA and CDR2 is FQGTGA in the germline V gene. The CDR3 coding sequence is TGTGCCAGCAGCTCGCAAGGGGGGGACGGGACCCAGTACTTC. Protein sequence: CASSSQGGDGTQYF.

V and J are TRBV18 and TRBJ1-1, with D possibly TRBD1 on 6 matching bases. Trimming shortened V by 1 base and J by 7 bases, and 19 bases separated the two germline ends. CDR1 is KGHSH and CDR2 is LQKENI in the germline V gene. The CDR3 consists of 16 residues. CDR3 region: CASSPLGINQGGEAFF. CDR3 in DNA: TGTGCCAGCTCACCACTGGGCATAAACCAAGGGGGTGAAGCTTTCTTT.

This sequence joins TRBV5-4 and TRBJ2-3, with D unclear. The ends were cut back, 7 bases at V and 0 bases at J, with 12 bases in the middle. The length of the CDR3 is 14 residues. Germline CDR1 and CDR2: SGHNT and YYREEE (reference sequence). The CDR3 loop reads CASAAPTSTDTQYF. Written as DNA, the CDR3 is TGTGCCAGCGCCGCCCCGACTAGCACAGATACGCAGTATTTT.

The V gene is TRBV27, the J gene TRBJ2-2; D not resolved. The CDR3 length is 13 residues. Trimming took off 6 bases at V and 3 bases at J, with 8 bases between the two ends. Germline V CDR1 and CDR2: MNHEY, SMNVEV (reference sequence). The CDR3 bases are TGTGCCAGCAGCCAGGCGTACACCGGGGAGCTGTTTTTT. Translation gives CASSQAYTGELFF.

The chain has TRBV2 and TRBJ2-5; 10 nucleotides match TRBD2. The CDR3 length is 15 residues. Germline V CDR1 and CDR2: SNHLY, FYNNEI. V shed 4 bases, J shed 1 base, and the junction held 3 bases outside the gene matches. As DNA, the CDR3 is TGTGCCAGCAGTGTGGCTAGCGGGGGCCAAGAGACCCAGTACTTC. Translation gives CASSVASGGQETQYF.